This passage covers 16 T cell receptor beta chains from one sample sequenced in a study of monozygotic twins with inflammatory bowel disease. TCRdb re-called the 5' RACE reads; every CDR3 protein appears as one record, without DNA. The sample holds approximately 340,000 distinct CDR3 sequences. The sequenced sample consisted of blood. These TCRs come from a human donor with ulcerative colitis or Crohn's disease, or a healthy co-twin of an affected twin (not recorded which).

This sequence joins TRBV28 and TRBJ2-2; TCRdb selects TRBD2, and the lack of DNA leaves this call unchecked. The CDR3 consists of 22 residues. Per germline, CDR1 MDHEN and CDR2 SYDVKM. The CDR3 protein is CASSSWYGTSRFLTSNTGELFF.

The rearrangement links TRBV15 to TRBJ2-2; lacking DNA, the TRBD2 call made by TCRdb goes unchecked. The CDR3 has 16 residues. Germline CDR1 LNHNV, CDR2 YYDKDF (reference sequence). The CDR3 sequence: CAAGDYQGSNTGELFF.

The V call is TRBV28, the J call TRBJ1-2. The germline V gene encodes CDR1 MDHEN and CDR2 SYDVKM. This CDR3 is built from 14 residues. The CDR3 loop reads CASSLARLRGGYTF.

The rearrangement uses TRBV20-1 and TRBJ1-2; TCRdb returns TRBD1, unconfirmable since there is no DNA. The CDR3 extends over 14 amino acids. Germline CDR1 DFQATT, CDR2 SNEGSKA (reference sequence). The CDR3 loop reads CSASADSNARGYTF.

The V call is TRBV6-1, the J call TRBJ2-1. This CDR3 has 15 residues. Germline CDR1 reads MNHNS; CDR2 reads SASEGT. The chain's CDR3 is CASLTVMGSYNEQFF.

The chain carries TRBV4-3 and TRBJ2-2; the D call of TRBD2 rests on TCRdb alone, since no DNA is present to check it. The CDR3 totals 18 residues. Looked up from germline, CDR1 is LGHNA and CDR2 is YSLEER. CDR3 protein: CASSQDGVAGGRTGELFF.

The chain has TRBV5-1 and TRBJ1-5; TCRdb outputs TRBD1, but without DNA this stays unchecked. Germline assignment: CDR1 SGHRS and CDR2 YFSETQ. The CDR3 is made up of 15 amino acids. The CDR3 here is CASASGQGENQPQHF.

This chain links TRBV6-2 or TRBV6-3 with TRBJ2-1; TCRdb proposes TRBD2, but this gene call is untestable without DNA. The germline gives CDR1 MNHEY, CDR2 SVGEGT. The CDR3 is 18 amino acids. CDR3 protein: CASRRRGLAGEESNEQFF.

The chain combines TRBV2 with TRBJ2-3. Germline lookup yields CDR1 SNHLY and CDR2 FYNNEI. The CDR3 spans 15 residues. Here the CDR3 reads CASGSRFQSTDTQYF. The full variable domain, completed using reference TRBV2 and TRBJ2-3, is EPEVTQTPSHQVTQMGQEVILRCVPISNHLYFYWYRQILGQKVEFLVSFYNNEISEKSEIFDDQFSVERPDGSNFTLKIRSTKLEDSAMYFCASGSRFQSTDTQYFGPGTRLTVL.

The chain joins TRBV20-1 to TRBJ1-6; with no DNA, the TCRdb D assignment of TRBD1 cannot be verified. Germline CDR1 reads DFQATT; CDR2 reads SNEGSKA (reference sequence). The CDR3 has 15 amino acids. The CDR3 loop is CSANREIRRNSPLHF.

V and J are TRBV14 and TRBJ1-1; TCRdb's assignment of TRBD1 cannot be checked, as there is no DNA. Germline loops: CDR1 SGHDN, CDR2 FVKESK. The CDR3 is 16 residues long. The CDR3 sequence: CASSQDAGARGTEAFF.

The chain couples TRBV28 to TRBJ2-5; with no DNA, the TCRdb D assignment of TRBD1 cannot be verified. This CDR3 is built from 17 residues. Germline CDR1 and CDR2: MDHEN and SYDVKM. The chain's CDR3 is CASSPFSTVTERETQYF.

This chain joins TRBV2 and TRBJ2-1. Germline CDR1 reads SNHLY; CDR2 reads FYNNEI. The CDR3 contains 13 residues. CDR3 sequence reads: CASSGESYNEQFF.

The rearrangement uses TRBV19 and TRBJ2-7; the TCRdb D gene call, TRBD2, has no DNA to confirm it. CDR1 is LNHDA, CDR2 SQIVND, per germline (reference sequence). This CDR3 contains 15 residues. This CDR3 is CASSIGLAGPTEQYF.

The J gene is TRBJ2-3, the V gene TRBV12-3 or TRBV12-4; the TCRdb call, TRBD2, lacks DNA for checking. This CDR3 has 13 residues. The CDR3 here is CASSSGPPYTQYF.

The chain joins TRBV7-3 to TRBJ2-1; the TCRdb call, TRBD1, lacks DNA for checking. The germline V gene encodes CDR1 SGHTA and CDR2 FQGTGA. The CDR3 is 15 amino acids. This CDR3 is CASSLSRDGYNEQFF. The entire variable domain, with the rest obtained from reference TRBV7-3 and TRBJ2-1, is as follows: GAGVSQTPSNKVTEKGKYVELRCDPISGHTALYWYRQSLGQGPEFLIYFQGTGAADDSGLPNDRFFAVRPEGSVSTLKIQRTERGDSAVYLCASSLSRDGYNEQFFGPGTRLTVL.